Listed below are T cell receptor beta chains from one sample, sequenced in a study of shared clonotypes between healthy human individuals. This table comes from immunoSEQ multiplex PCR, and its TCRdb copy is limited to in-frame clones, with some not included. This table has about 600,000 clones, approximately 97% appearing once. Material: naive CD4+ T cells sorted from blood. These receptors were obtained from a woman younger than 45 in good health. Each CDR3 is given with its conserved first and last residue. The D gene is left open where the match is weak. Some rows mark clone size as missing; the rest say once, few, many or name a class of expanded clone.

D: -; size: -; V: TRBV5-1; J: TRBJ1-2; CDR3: CASSWPDGRYGYTF; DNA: TGCGCCAGCAGCTGGCCGGACGGACGATATGGCTACACCTTC
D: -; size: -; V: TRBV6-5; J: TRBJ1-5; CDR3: CASSLGSGAQHF; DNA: TGTGCCAGCAGTTTGGGGTCTGGGGCCCAGCATTTT
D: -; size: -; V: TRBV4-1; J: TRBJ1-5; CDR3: CASSQGPQGDQPQHF; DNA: TGCGCCAGCAGCCAAGGCCCCCAGGGCGATCAGCCCCAGCATTTT
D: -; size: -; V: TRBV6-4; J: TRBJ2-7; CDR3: CASSDEMLEPSRPYEQYF; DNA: TGTGCCAGCAGTGACGAGATGCTTGAGCCTAGCAGACCCTACGAGCAGTACTTC
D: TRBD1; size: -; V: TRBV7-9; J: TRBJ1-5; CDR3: CASGQGSQPQHF; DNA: TGTGCCAGCGGACAGGGCTCTCAGCCCCAGCATTTT
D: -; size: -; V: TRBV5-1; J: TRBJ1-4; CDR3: CASSFAATNEKLFF; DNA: TGCGCCAGCAGCTTTGCAGCAACTAATGAAAAACTGTTTTTT
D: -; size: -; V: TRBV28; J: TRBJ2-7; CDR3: CASSLQDTAASYEQYF; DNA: TGTGCCAGCAGTTTACAGGACACGGCGGCCTCCTACGAGCAGTACTTC
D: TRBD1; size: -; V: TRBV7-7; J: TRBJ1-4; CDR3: CASSPRTGELEEKLFF; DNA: TGTGCCAGCAGCCCCCGGACAGGGGAACTTGAAGAAAAACTGTTTTTT
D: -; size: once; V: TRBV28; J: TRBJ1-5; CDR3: CASMWGQGGNQPQHF; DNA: TGTGCCAGCATGTGGGGACAAGGAGGCAATCAGCCCCAGCATTTT
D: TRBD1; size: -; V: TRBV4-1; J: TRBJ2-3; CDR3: CASSHGGWTDRASSTDTQYF; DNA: TGCGCCAGCAGCCACGGAGGGTGGACGGACAGGGCAAGTAGCACAGATACGCAGTATTTT
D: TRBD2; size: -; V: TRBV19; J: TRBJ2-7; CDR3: CASTESGRTYEQYF; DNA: TGTGCCAGCACCGAGAGCGGGAGAACATACGAGCAGTACTTC
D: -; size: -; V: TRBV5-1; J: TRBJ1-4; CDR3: CASSLGTAVPNEKLFF; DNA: TGCGCCAGCAGCTTGGGGACAGCCGTTCCTAATGAAAAACTGTTTTTT
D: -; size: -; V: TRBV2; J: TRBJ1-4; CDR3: CASSAFGTLNEKLFF; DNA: TGTGCCAGCAGTGCCTTCGGGACGCTTAATGAAAAACTGTTTTTT
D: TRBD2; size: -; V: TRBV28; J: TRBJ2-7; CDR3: CASRLLAAQYF; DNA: TGTGCCAGCAGACTTCTAGCGGCGCAGTACTTC
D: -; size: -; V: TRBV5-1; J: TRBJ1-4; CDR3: CASSRTGEESEKLFF; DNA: TGCGCCAGCAGCCGCACAGGAGAGGAGAGTGAAAAACTGTTTTTT
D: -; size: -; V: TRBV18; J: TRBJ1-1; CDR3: CASSPQGGSTEAFF; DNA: TGTGCCAGCTCTCCTCAGGGAGGTTCGACTGAAGCTTTCTTT